This note documents a single TCR beta chain sequence. Its target is unknown. CDR3 and TCR beta VDJ profiling relied on genomic DNA as the template. TCRdb processed the reads anew with MiXCR; each CDR3 protein has one entry. The sample carries a few hundred thousand distinct CDR3 sequences, around 60% recorded once. The sample originates from a study of CD8+CD57+ T cells in acquired aplastic anemia. Broader study findings: Simpson's diversity of CD8+ cells was not significantly different in patients compared with controls.

The germline V gene encodes CDR1 SGHDN and CDR2 FVKESK. Trimming at V came to 6 bases and at J to 5 bases, leaving 9 bases not matched to a gene. The CDR3 length is 14 residues. The chain employs TRBV14 and TRBJ1-2, with TRBD1 identical over 7 bases. Sample: sorted CD4+, CD8+, or CD8+CD57+ T cells (not recorded which) from PBMCs. The TCR was taken from a human donor in good health. The CDR3 DNA reads as TGTGCCAGCAGATCGTGGGGGACAGAATATGGCTACACCTTC. Its translation is CASRSWGTEYGYTF.